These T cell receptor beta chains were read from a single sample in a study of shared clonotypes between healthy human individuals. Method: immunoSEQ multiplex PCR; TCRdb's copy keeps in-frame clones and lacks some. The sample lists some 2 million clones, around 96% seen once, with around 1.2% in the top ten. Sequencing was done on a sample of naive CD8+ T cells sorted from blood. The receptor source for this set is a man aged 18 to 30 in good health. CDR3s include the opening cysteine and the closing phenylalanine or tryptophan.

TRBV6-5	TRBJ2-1	CASSIAGGLNEQFF
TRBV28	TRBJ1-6	CASSFEDSYNSPLHF
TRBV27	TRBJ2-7	CASSLRQNYEQYF
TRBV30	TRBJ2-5	CAWSDGTGWETQYF
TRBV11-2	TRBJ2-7	CASSLVGAQPYEQYF
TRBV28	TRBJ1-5	CASSIRTGFYQPQHF
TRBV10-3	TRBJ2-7	CAISDSDSVSSYEQYF
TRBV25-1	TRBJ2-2	CASSGQGAWTGELFF
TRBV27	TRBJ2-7	CASSFQGAAGEQYF
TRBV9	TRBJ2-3	CASSVLLVTDTQYF
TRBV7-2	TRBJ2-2	CASSLGLNTGELFF
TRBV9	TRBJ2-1	CASSVTPAGGIGPDYNEQFF
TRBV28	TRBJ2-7	CASSPPTGYYEQYF
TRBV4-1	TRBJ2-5	CASSHPDRIGETQYF
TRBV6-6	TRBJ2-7	CASSYGGQDYEQYF
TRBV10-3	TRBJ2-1	CAISEEGSPFYNEQFF
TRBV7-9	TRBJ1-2	CASSSGLYGYTF